The rows below give T cell receptor beta chains drawn from one sample of a study of tumor and adjacent non-tumor tissue in lung cancer. TCRdb re-derived calls from the multiplex PCR reads in MiXCR, one entry per CDR3 protein. The data hold fewer than 75,000 distinct CDR3 sequences, with 75% to 85% observed a single time. The sequenced material came from distant non-tumor lung tissue. The receptor source for this set is a man between 60 and 75 years old with non-small cell lung cancer. The CDR3 runs from the conserved cysteine through the conserved F or W. D genes are given only for firm matches. Size is stated for part of the rows, as once, few or many counts, or as a class when the clone is expanded.

v_gene	abundance	d_gene	j_gene	CDR3nt	CDR3aa
TRBV6-5	.	.	TRBJ2-3	TGTGTCAGCAATCCCCAAGGGGGTACGCAGTATTTT	CVSNPQGGTQYF
TRBV6-5	.	.	TRBJ2-1	TGTGCCAGCAGTTACTCCGCAGAGTACAATGAGCAGTTCTTC	CASSYSAEYNEQFF
TRBV2	.	.	TRBJ2-1	TGTGCCAGCAGTGGGGGGAGGATAAAAAGCAATGGGCAGTTCTTC	CASSGGRIKSNGQFF
TRBV5-1	.	TRBD2	TRBJ2-1	TGCGCCAGCAGCTTGTGCACCGGGACTAGCGGGAGGCTATCCTACAATGAGCAGTTCTTC	CASSLCTGTSGRLSYNEQFF
TRBV6-1	.	.	TRBJ2-6	TGTACCAGCAGTGACAATTCTGGGGCCAACGTCCTGGCTTTC	CTSSDNSGANVLAF
TRBV29-1	once	TRBD2	TRBJ2-1	TGCAGTACTGGACTAGCGGGCCACTACAATGAGCAGTTCTTC	CSTGLAGHYNEQFF
TRBV4-1	.	.	TRBJ2-7	TGCGCCAACAGCCAAGTCCTGAGGGACGAGCAGTACTTC	CANSQVLRDEQYF
TRBV5-1	many	TRBD1	TRBJ1-4	TGCGCCAGCAGCTTCGGGACAGGGGTAAATGAAAAACTGTTTTTT	CASSFGTGVNEKLFF
TRBV29-1	.	.	TRBJ1-2	TGCAGCGTACAGCGCTCAGCTACTAATAGCTACACCTTC	CSVQRSATNSYTF
TRBV6-5	many	.	TRBJ1-5	TGTGCCAGCAGTTCCCGAGGGCTAAATCAGCCCCAGCATTTT	CASSSRGLNQPQHF
TRBV29-1	.	.	TRBJ2-3	TGCAACGTTGACGCGACAGCTAGCACAGATACTCAGTATTTT	CNVDATASTDTQYF
TRBV18	.	.	TRBJ1-5	TGTGCCAGCTCACCAATGACAGCTTCTTACAATCAGTCCCAGCACTTT	CASSPMTASYNQSQHF
TRBV10-1	.	TRBD1	TRBJ2-7	TGCGCCAGCAGTGATAAAGGACAGGGCTTCCACGAGCAGTACTTC	CASSDKGQGFHEQYF
TRBV6-5	many	.	TRBJ1-5	TGTGCCAGCAGTTCGGGACGGAATAGCAATCAGCCCCAGCATTTT	CASSSGRNSNQPQHF
TRBV4-1	.	.	TRBJ2-1	TGCGTCAGCAGCCGAGGACGCAACTATAATGAGCAGTTCTTC	CVSSRGRNYNEQFF
TRBV6-1	many	.	TRBJ2-3	TGTGCCAGCAGTGTTTTCGCAGGCGAGATAGGCACAGATACGCAGTATTTT	CASSVFAGEIGTDTQYF
TRBV6-1	.	.	TRBJ2-1	TGTGCCGGCAGCGCGACTAGCGCCAGGGGGAATGAGCAGTTCTTC	CAGSATSARGNEQFF
TRBV18	.	.	TRBJ1-1	TGTGTCAGCTCACCGGCAGGCTTTTCTATGAACACTGAAGCTTTCTTT	CVSSPAGFSMNTEAFF
TRBV14	.	TRBD1	TRBJ2-7	TGTGTCAGTAGCCAGGGGGCGGGGGAGCAGTACTTC	CVSSQGAGEQYF
TRBV6-6	.	TRBD2	TRBJ2-7	TGTGCCAGCAGGGACGTAAATGGCGGGAGCCCCTCCTACGAGCAGTACTTC	CASRDVNGGSPSYEQYF
TRBV10-3	many	.	TRBJ2-3	TGTGCCATCAGTGAGCTAAGCGGGAGCACAGATACGCAGTATTTT	CAISELSGSTDTQYF
TRBV7-9	.	.	TRBJ1-1	TGTGCCAGCAGATCAGGACAGCCTGATGCTTTCTTT	CASRSGQPDAFF
TRBV7-9	.	.	TRBJ1-1	TGTGCCAGCAGCTTGCGGCAGACGAACACTGAAGCTTTCTTT	CASSLRQTNTEAFF
TRBV6-5	.	.	TRBJ1-3	TGTGCCAGCAGTTACCCAGGAGCTAACTCTGGAAATACCATATATTTT	CASSYPGANSGNTIYF
TRBV5-4	.	.	TRBJ2-6	TGTGCCAGGAGCTTGCCCAGCTCTGGGGCCAATGTCCTGACTTTC	CARSLPSSGANVLTF
TRBV12-3/TRBV12-4	.	TRBD1	TRBJ1-4	TGTGCCATCAGTTTTGTAGGGGGCAATGAACAACTGTTTTTT	CAISFVGGNEQLFF
TRBV7-2	.	.	TRBJ2-5	TGTGCCAGCAGCTTAGCCCCCGGTAGTATGGGGCGTCCCCAAGAGACCCAGTACTTC	CASSLAPGSMGRPQETQYF
TRBV10-2	once	.	TRBJ2-7	TGCGCCAGCAGTAAGTGGGATATAGCGGTCAAAAGCACCTACGAGCAGTACTTC	CASSKWDIAVKSTYEQYF
TRBV29-1	once	TRBD2	TRBJ2-1	TGCAGCACTTGGCGGGGGGCGCAGGACAATGAACAGTTCTTC	CSTWRGAQDNEQFF
TRBV4-1	.	.	TRBJ2-5	TGCGCCAGCAGCCAAGAGGACGGGAGATCGAAGGGAGAGACCCAGTACTTC	CASSQEDGRSKGETQYF
TRBV12-3/TRBV12-4	.	TRBD2	TRBJ2-2	TGTGCCTGCAGTTTTCTCGGGGGGGTAGCCGGGGAGCTGTTTTTT	CACSFLGGVAGELFF
TRBV20-1	once	.	TRBJ2-7	TGCAGTGCTAGACCTAGAGGGAGAGTCTTAATCGAACAGTACTTC	CSARPRGRVLIEQYF